This TCR beta chain was observed in a study of blood T cell repertoires in COVID-19. Turning to the study itself: The samples span acute and convalescent COVID-19 from the United States, Italy and Spain. T cells, B-cell-depleted T cells, or PBMCs provided the cDNA or gDNA that served as material.

The table came from immunoSEQ multiplex PCR; TCRdb's copy has only in-frame clones and leaves some out. Seen here are 130,000 or so clones, about 85% observed once, and the top ten hold more than 2%. V lost 3 bases and J 0 bases, leaving 6 bases between the germline ends. Germline assignment: CDR1 KGHSH and CDR2 LQKENI. This CDR3 is 15 amino acids long. The specimen was peripheral blood. The chain recombines TRBV18 with TRBJ2-6; a weak D match, TRBD1 (5 bases). The source is a human donor with COVID-19, enrolled during active disease. The donor label of this sample is uncertain. Here the CDR3 DNA reads TGTGCCAGCTCACCTCAGGGCTCTGGGGCCAACGTCCTGACTTTC. This sequence encodes CASSPQGSGANVLTF.